The rows below give T cell receptor beta chains drawn from one sample of a study of OX40 agonist ivuxolimab in advanced cancers. TCRdb's copy holds only in-frame clones and misses some; the assay was immunoSEQ multiplex PCR. The sample shows under 85,000 clones, around 90% of them seen only once. The specimen was CD4+ or CD8+ T cells sorted from blood, collected in a trial of the OX40 agonist ivuxolimab. All receptors derive from an adult with an advanced solid tumor such as melanoma, head and neck, liver or kidney cancer. Each CDR3 is given with its conserved first and last residue. D genes are given only for firm matches. Expanded clones are given a class, and other clones once, few, many or no size at all.

V	D	size	J	DNA	CDR3
TRBV5-6	NA	NA	TRBJ2-2	TGTGCCAGCAGCTTGTATTCCGCCAATGCGAACACCGGGGAGCTGTTTTTT	CASSLYSANANTGELFF
TRBV7-2	TRBD2	NA	TRBJ2-1	TGTGCCAGCAGCGCCCAACCGGGACTAGGGCCCAATGAGCAGTTCTTC	CASSAQPGLGPNEQFF
TRBV4-3	NA	NA	TRBJ2-2	TGCGCCAGCAGCCATCCGGGCGGGGAGCTGTTTTTT	CASSHPGGELFF
TRBV18	NA	once	TRBJ2-7	TGTGCCAGCTCACCGGGGGATCCGACCTACGAGCAGTACTTC	CASSPGDPTYEQYF
TRBV7-3	NA	NA	TRBJ2-2	TGTGCCAGCAGCCTAAACGGCCCGGGGGACACCGGGGAGCTGTTTTTT	CASSLNGPGDTGELFF
TRBV7-2	NA	once	TRBJ2-2	TGTGCCAGCAGCCAATGGAACACCGGGGAGCTGTTTTTT	CASSQWNTGELFF
TRBV29-1	TRBD1	NA	TRBJ2-5	TGCAGCGTTGTTCCCCAGGGACAGCAAGAGACCCAGTACTTC	CSVVPQGQQETQYF
TRBV5-1	NA	NA	TRBJ2-2	TGCGCCAGCAGCTTGACTTGGCAGGGGAACACCGGGGAGCTGTTTTTT	CASSLTWQGNTGELFF
TRBV6-4	TRBD2	NA	TRBJ2-3	TGTGCCAGCAGTGACCTGGCGGGGGGGCAGTATTTT	CASSDLAGGQYF
TRBV7-2	NA	NA	TRBJ1-4	TGTGCCAGCAGCTTGGGGACGACTAATGAAAAACTGTTTTTT	CASSLGTTNEKLFF
TRBV18	NA	NA	TRBJ1-2	TGTGCCAGCTCACCGAGAAGCAGGACAGCTACTCGGGGGGAAACTAACTATGGCTACACCTTC	CASSPRSRTATRGETNYGYTF
TRBV30	TRBD1	NA	TRBJ1-5	TGTGCCTGGAGTGTACTGGACAGGAATCAGCCCCAGCATTTT	CAWSVLDRNQPQHF
TRBV4-1	NA	NA	TRBJ1-2	TGCGCCAGCAGCCAAGAATGGGCAGGGCGGAAGATCAGCTATGGCTACACCTTC	CASSQEWAGRKISYGYTF
TRBV10-3	TRBD2	NA	TRBJ2-3	TGTGCCATCAGTCCGACGCTAAGCGGGACGGGCACAGATACGCAGTATTTT	CAISPTLSGTGTDTQYF
TRBV5-8	TRBD1	NA	TRBJ1-6	TGTGCCAGCAGCTTGAACTCCAGGGCAGGGGGTTCACCCCTCCACTTT	CASSLNSRAGGSPLHF
TRBV5-4	NA	NA	TRBJ2-5	TGTGCCAGCAGGGGTTCTTCGGGGGTCACGGAGACCCAGTACTTC	CASRGSSGVTETQYF
TRBV19	TRBD1	NA	TRBJ2-7	TGTGCCAGTAGTACCCCGGGACAGGGGTCCAACGAGCAGTACTTC	CASSTPGQGSNEQYF
TRBV2	TRBD1	NA	TRBJ1-2	TGTGCCAGCAGTCTTCCCGGACAGGGAGTTGGCTACACCTTC	CASSLPGQGVGYTF
TRBV5-5	NA	NA	TRBJ2-3	TGTGCCAGCAGCTTGAGAGGGTCAGATACGCAGTATTTT	CASSLRGSDTQYF
TRBV19	NA	NA	TRBJ2-1	TGTGCCAGTAGTAATTCGGGTCAGGGACTCAATGAGCAGTTCTTC	CASSNSGQGLNEQFF
TRBV7-2	TRBD1	NA	TRBJ1-2	TGTGCCAGCAGCAACAATAGGGACAGGGGGCCCAAGGAACACTATGGCTACACCTTC	CASSNNRDRGPKEHYGYTF
TRBV7-9	NA	few	TRBJ1-6	TGTGCCAGCAGCTTAGCGTTCACCACCTATTCACCCCTCCACTTT	CASSLAFTTYSPLHF
TRBV18	TRBD1	NA	TRBJ2-6	TGTGCCAGCTCAGAGGGGACAGGTAGTTTGGTCCTGACTTTC	CASSEGTGSLVLTF
TRBV11-2	TRBD1	NA	TRBJ1-2	TGTGCCAGCAGCTCATTAGGGGGACAGGGGCCTCCCCTCTATGGCTACACCTTC	CASSSLGGQGPPLYGYTF
TRBV19	NA	NA	TRBJ1-6	TGTGCCAGTAGTATCCGGACAGCTAATAATTCACCCCTCCACTTT	CASSIRTANNSPLHF
TRBV5-1	NA	NA	TRBJ2-2	TGCGCCAGCAGCTTACGACAGCGAGGGTCCGGGGAGCTGTTTTTT	CASSLRQRGSGELFF
TRBV6-1	NA	NA	TRBJ1-2	TGTGCCAGCAGTGAAGGTGGGAGCAGCTATGGCTACACCTTC	CASSEGGSSYGYTF
TRBV18	NA	NA	TRBJ2-7	TGTGCCAGCTCACCAAACCAGGTGGACGACGAGCAGTACTTC	CASSPNQVDDEQYF